The entry below gives a single TCR beta chain sequence along with its context. Its cognate antigen is unknown. TCRdb's copy holds only in-frame clones and misses some; the assay was immunoSEQ multiplex PCR. The profile covers about 58,000 clones, with about 83% appearing a single time and 0.6% to 0.7% taken by the ten largest. The sample comes from a study of OX40 agonist ivuxolimab in advanced cancers. Germline V CDR1 and CDR2: ENHRY, SYGVKD. The CDR3 contains 13 residues. V dropped 6 bases and J dropped 2 bases, with 8 bases sitting between them. General study points: Some nonresponders also had low normalized T-cell clonal expansion.

The V and J genes are TRBV10-3 and TRBJ1-3; no firm D call. This receptor was obtained from an adult with an advanced solid tumor such as melanoma, head and neck, liver or kidney cancer. Source: CD4+ or CD8+ T cells sorted from blood, taken in a trial of the OX40 agonist ivuxolimab. CDR3 residues: CAIRVAAGNTIYF. For the CDR3, the DNA is TGTGCCATCAGGGTCGCGGCTGGAAACACCATATATTTT.